The clone carrying this T cell receptor (beta chain) has ten or more counts. Antigen: not known. The sample originates from a study of T cells in Graves' hyperthyroidism and ophthalmopathy. General study points: In the analysis, a 13 V-J model separated ophthalmopathy from stable hyperthyroidism.

V lost 1 base and J lost 7, with 17 bases in between. The CDR3 is 16 amino acids. Germline V gene data show CDR1 as SGHRS and CDR2 as YFSETQ. Template material for amplifying TCR beta CDR3 regions consisted of RNA transcripts. HTBI primers were used for first-round RT-PCR of the TCR CDR3. TCRdb ran MiXCR on the multiplex PCR reads and lists one entry per CDR3 protein. This table has around 600,000 distinct CDR3 sequences, around 14% appearing once. The rearrangement joins TRBV5-1 to TRBJ1-4; the D is unclear. The clonotype was recovered from a young woman with Graves' ophthalmopathy. Sequencing used blood. The CDR3, as DNA: TGCGCCAGCAGCTTGTGGTCAGGTGATGTAGGTGAAAAACTGTTTTTT. Translated, it gives CASSLWSGDVGEKLFF.